The TCR beta chain described here comes from a study of T cells in Graves' hyperthyroidism and ophthalmopathy. The sample holds a few counts of this clonotype. Its antigen is unidentified. Study-level results: The model predicted ophthalmopathy a median approximately 6.3 months before onset.

V gave up 8 bases and J gave up 2 bases, with 13 bases separating them. CDR1 and CDR2 (germline): MNHNY, SVGAGI (reference sequence). The CDR3 is 15 residues long. TCR beta CDR3 region amplification was performed from RNA transcripts. First-round RT-PCR of the TCR CDR3 relied on the HTBI primer set. Via MiXCR, TCRdb re-called the multiplex PCR reads, giving one row per CDR3 protein. The repertoire holds hundreds of thousands of distinct CDR3 sequences, roughly 50% seen once, with about 7.9% in the top ten. The TCR was taken from a woman younger than 35 with Graves' hyperthyroidism. The chain employs TRBV6-6 and TRBJ2-6; D gene ambiguous. The sequencing sample was made of peripheral blood or thyroid tissue (not recorded which). The CDR3 spells CASGGWGTGANVLTF. Written as DNA, the CDR3 is TGTGCCAGCGGCGGATGGGGAACTGGGGCCAACGTCCTGACTTTC.